The 32 T cell receptor beta chains listed next were all sequenced from one sample in a study of blood T cells in healthy people across ages. It was with a sample-barcoded 5' primer and a J-beta primer mix that a second PCR of roughly 6 to 11 cycles was run. TCRdb independently ran MiXCR on the 5' RACE reads; one entry per CDR3 protein. The profile covers around 1,700,000 distinct CDR3 sequences, with roughly 27% appearing a single time and roughly 8% taken by the ten largest. Sequencing was done on a sample of blood. Receptors originate from a woman in her 30s in good health.

Only a few counts were recorded for this clonotype. CDR3 amino acids: CASARGYQETQYF. DNA for the CDR3: TGTGCCAGCGCTCGAGGGTACCAAGAGACCCAGTACTTC. This chain uses TRBV16 with TRBJ2-5; D is possibly TRBD2 (5 bases). There are 13 residues in the CDR3. Germline assignment: CDR1 KGHSY and CDR2 FQNENV. Trimming left V 8 bases short and J 0 bases short, with 10 bases between.

The sample holds a few counts of this clonotype. The chain combines TRBV28 with TRBJ1-2; D might be TRBD1 (5 bases). The V end lost 3 bases, the J end lost 12 bases, and 26 bases lay between the germline ends. This CDR3 comprises 16 residues. Germline CDR1 reads MDHEN; CDR2 reads SYDVKM. This CDR3 reads CASSFNPPGSRDRDTF. DNA for the CDR3: TGTGCCAGCAGTTTCAACCCCCCGGGGAGCCGGGACCGGGACACCTTC.

This clonotype was observed at least ten times. V usage is TRBV4-1 and J usage is TRBJ2-7, with 10 nucleotides matching TRBD2. The CDR3 runs 15 residues. The junction had 5 bases not matched to a gene; V was cut back by 3 bases and J by 3 bases. Germline V gives CDR1 MGHRA, CDR2 YSYEKL. The CDR3 loop reads CASSHPGTSDYEQYF. The CDR3 nucleotides read TGCGCCAGCAGCCACCCCGGGACTAGCGACTACGAGCAGTACTTC.

This clonotype was recorded a few times. The V call is TRBV20-1, the J call TRBJ1-5; D gene uncertain. Trimming stripped 5 bases from V and 0 bases from J, with 14 bases between. The CDR3 is made up of 15 amino acids. CDR1 and CDR2 (germline): DFQATT, SNEGSKA (reference sequence). The CDR3 DNA is TGCAGTGCTGGCTCGGACCGATATAGCAATCAGCCCCAGCATTTT. Its translation: CSAGSDRYSNQPQHF.

This clonotype was observed at least ten times. The V gene is TRBV12-3 or TRBV12-4, the J gene TRBJ1-2; D not resolved. The V gene lost 5 bases and the J gene lost 1 base, with 8 bases spanning the gap. This CDR3 has 13 amino acids. CDR3 protein: CASSLTVNYGYTF. In nucleotides, the CDR3 is TGTGCCAGCAGTCTTACAGTTAACTATGGCTACACCTTC.

A few counts support this clonotype. The chain uses TRBV7-2 and TRBJ2-1, with D possibly TRBD2 on 7 matching bases. The V and J ends lost 5 bases and 5 bases respectively, with 16 bases between them. CDR1 is SGHTA, CDR2 FQGNSA, per germline. This CDR3 region has 15 residues. This chain's CDR3 is CASSASSGGHNEQFF. For the CDR3, the DNA is TGTGCCAGCAGCGCATCGTCGGGGGGCCACAATGAGCAGTTCTTC.

V and J are TRBV6-5 and TRBJ2-1; D possibly matches TRBD1 or TRBD2 (5 bases each). The CDR3 totals 14 residues. Trimming took off 6 bases at V and 10 bases at J, with 19 bases between the two ends. Germline assignment: CDR1 MNHEY and CDR2 SVGAGI. CDR3 DNA sequence: TGTGCCAGCAGATGGGGGATCGGCGCCTACGAGCAGTTCTTC. Translating gives CASRWGIGAYEQFF.

A remark on this clonotype: A clone one base away is much larger, so this may be a read error. CDR3 in DNA: TGCAGCGTTGAAGAGCAAGGCTACACCTTC. Amino acid sequence: CSVEEQGYTF. This sequence joins TRBV29-1 and TRBJ1-2, with D unclear. The length of the CDR3 is 10 residues. Germline values: CDR1 SQVTM, CDR2 ANQGSEA. V was clipped by 0 bases and J by 8 bases, with 4 bases between them.

V usage is TRBV4-3 and J usage is TRBJ1-4, with D maybe TRBD1 (5 bases). CDR3 length: 16 amino acids. With 4 bases removed from V and 7 bases from J, the gap between germline ends came to 19 bases. The germline CDR1 and CDR2 sequences are LGHNA and YSLEER. This chain's CDR3 is CASSPGTSARGEKLFF. CDR3 coding DNA: TGCGCCAGCAGCCCGGGGACTTCTGCGAGAGGTGAAAAACTGTTTTTT.

This sequence joins TRBV5-1 and TRBJ1-2; the D is unclear. Germline V CDR1 and CDR2: SGHRS, YFSETQ. The CDR3 is made up of 12 amino acids. V lost 1 base and J 13 bases, leaving 14 bases between the germline ends. The DNA of the CDR3 is TGCGCCAGCAGCTTGCCCACTGCTCAGTTCACCTTC. Residues: CASSLPTAQFTF.

J is TRBJ2-7 and V is TRBV5-1; 7 bases align to TRBD2. V shed 7 bases and J 3 bases; nucleotides not matched to a gene: 7. The CDR3 covers 13 residues. Per germline, CDR1 SGHRS and CDR2 YFSETQ. DNA for the CDR3: TGCGCCAGCTCGAAGAGCGGGAACTACGAGCAGTACTTC. Residues: CASSKSGNYEQYF.

This clonotype was seen a handful of times. The chain has TRBV10-3 and TRBJ2-7; TRBD1 or TRBD2 may be the D gene (6 bases each). The CDR3 extends over 14 amino acids. Germline CDR1 reads ENHRY; CDR2 reads SYGVKD. With 2 bases removed from V and 4 bases from J, the gap between germline ends came to 12 bases. The CDR3 region has the DNA TGTGCCATCAGTGAGAAGGGGGGACGGTACGAGCAGTACTTC. It encodes CAISEKGGRYEQYF.

This chain connects TRBV7-2 to TRBJ2-1; D gene uncertain. The CDR3 consists of 13 residues. Germline V gene sequence: CDR1 SGHTA, CDR2 FQGNSA. With 5 bases removed from V and 7 bases from J, the gap between germline ends came to 12 bases. Here the CDR3 DNA reads TGTGCCAGCAGCGGCACGGCTGGGAATGAGCAGTTCTTC. The encoded protein is CASSGTAGNEQFF.

The V call is TRBV2, the J call TRBJ2-2; maybe TRBD2 (7 bases). With 3 bases removed from V and 7 bases from J, the gap between germline ends came to 12 bases. Germline lookup yields CDR1 SNHLY and CDR2 FYNNEI. The CDR3 covers 14 residues. The CDR3 DNA reads as TGTGCCAGCAGTGAGGGGGGGGCGTTCGGGGAGCTGTTTTTT. Protein: CASSEGGAFGELFF.

This clonotype was seen a handful of times. V is TRBV7-2 and J is TRBJ1-2; D not certain. Germline V lookup: CDR1 SGHTA, CDR2 FQGNSA. The CDR3 is 16 amino acids. V gave up 5 bases and J gave up 0 bases, with 16 bases separating them. This chain's CDR3 is CASSTGGLGPNYGYTF. The DNA of the CDR3 is TGTGCCAGCAGCACCGGAGGGTTAGGTCCTAACTATGGCTACACCTTC.

This rearrangement joins TRBV7-2 to TRBJ2-1; D gene ambiguous. Germline V gene lookup returns CDR1 SGHTA and CDR2 FQGNSA. Trimming left V 2 bases short and J 10 bases short, with 18 bases between. This CDR3 contains 15 residues. The CDR3 sequence: CASSLSRQESGEQFF. The CDR3 DNA reads as TGTGCCAGCAGCTTATCACGGCAGGAATCAGGAGAGCAGTTCTTC.

The chain has TRBV12-3 or TRBV12-4 and TRBJ2-2; no clear D. V was clipped by 11 bases and J by 6 bases, with 10 bases between them. The CDR3 extends over 11 amino acids. The CDR3 region has the DNA TGTGCCGCCTTGGGTCCCGGGGAGCTGTTTTTT. Translated: CAALGPGELFF.

The chain couples TRBV6-6 to TRBJ2-5, with TRBD2 identical over 11 bases. The CDR3 totals 16 residues. Germline values: CDR1 MNHNY, CDR2 SVGAGI (reference sequence). V lost 5 bases, J lost 11 bases, and 16 bases stayed unmatched. This CDR3 is CASSQTGLAVSNEQYF. Here the CDR3 DNA reads TGTGCCAGCAGTCAAACGGGACTAGCGGTCTCCAATGAGCAGTACTTC.

This chain uses TRBV7-3 with TRBJ2-5; D might be TRBD2 (6 bases). Germline CDR1 SGHTA, CDR2 FQGTGA. This CDR3 has 16 residues. V dropped 0 bases and J dropped 4 bases, with 15 bases sitting between them. The DNA of the CDR3 is TGTGCCAGCAGCTTAACCCCGGGACTCTCGGGAGAGACCCAGTACTTC. It translates to CASSLTPGLSGETQYF.

The V gene is TRBV28, the J gene TRBJ2-4; either TRBD1 or TRBD2 may supply D (5 bases each). The CDR3 extends over 14 amino acids. The germline V gene encodes CDR1 MDHEN and CDR2 SYDVKM. V gave up 8 bases and J gave up 1 base, with 12 bases separating them. CDR3 bases: TGTGCCAGCCGGGACCCCCGGGCCAAAAACATTCAGTACTTC. Translating it yields CASRDPRAKNIQYF. Looking up the rest from reference TRBV28 and TRBJ2-4 gives the full variable domain: DVKVTQSSRYLVKRTGEKVFLECVQDMDHENMFWYRQDPGLGLRLIYFSYDVKMKEKGDIPEGYSVSREKKERFSLILESASTNQTSMYLCASRDPRAKNIQYFGAGTRLSVL.

V is TRBV20-1 and J is TRBJ2-5; D is unresolved. The last part of the DNA fits TRBJ2-4 better; the J call may be wrong. The CDR3 consists of 12 residues. CDR1 and CDR2 from the germline V gene are DFQATT and SNEGSKA (reference sequence). CDR3 loop: CSASDGLPIQYF. CDR3 in DNA: TGCAGTGCTAGTGACGGTCTTCCCATTCAGTACTTC.

In this sample, this clonotype turned up a few times. Relative to the germline gene, one junction end is altered; a read error may explain this. This chain uses TRBV12-3 or TRBV12-4 with TRBJ2-7; TRBD2 matches at 7 bases. The length of the CDR3 is 13 residues. CDR3 sequence: CTSSPQRDSEQYF. CDR3 nucleotide sequence: TGTACCAGCAGTCCCCAGCGGGACTCCGAGCAGTACTTC.

The V call is TRBV10-3, the J call TRBJ1-5, with TRBD1 as a possible D gene (5 bases). Germline V gene sequence: CDR1 ENHRY, CDR2 SYGVKD. The CDR3 consists of 15 residues. V dropped 1 base and J dropped 5 bases, with 12 bases sitting between them. The DNA of the CDR3 is TGTGCCATCAGTGAGTGGGACGCTATTGATCAGCCCCAGCATTTT. Encoded protein: CAISEWDAIDQPQHF.

The V call is TRBV27, the J call TRBJ2-3; D perhaps matches TRBD2 (5 bases). Germline V gene data show CDR1 as MNHEY and CDR2 as SMNVEV (reference sequence). Trimming pared 2 bases from V and 6 bases from J, leaving 12 bases between. The CDR3 extends over 14 amino acids. CDR3 in amino acids: CASSLISRRDTQYF. DNA for the CDR3: TGTGCCAGCAGTTTAATCTCGAGGAGGGATACGCAGTATTTT.

In its sample, this clonotype was seen many times. The chain is built from TRBV5-1 and TRBJ2-7; 8 nucleotides align to TRBD1. The V and J ends lost 1 base and 7 bases, in that order; junction bases with no gene match: 10. CDR1 is SGHRS, CDR2 YFSETQ, per germline. The CDR3 totals 15 residues. CDR3 region: CASSLIGQGAREQYF. In DNA form, the CDR3 reads TGCGCCAGCAGCTTGATTGGGCAGGGGGCGCGGGAGCAGTACTTC.

On this clonotype: Just one base apart from a much larger clone, this may be a read error. V and J are TRBV7-2 and TRBJ2-1, with 9 bases lining up with TRBD2. This CDR3 has 14 residues. CDR1 SGHTA and CDR2 FQGNSA come from the germline V gene. The CDR3 reads CASSYGTSYNGQFF. CDR3 sequence (DNA): TGTGCCAGCAGCTACGGGACTAGCTACAATGGGCAGTTCTTC.

V and J are TRBV7-2 and TRBJ2-1, with 8 bases matching TRBD1. This CDR3 is 15 amino acids long. Germline trimming cut 6 bases from V and 8 bases from J; bases unmatched to any gene: 12. The V gene's germline CDR1 is SGHTA and CDR2 FQGNSA. The CDR3 region has the DNA TGTGCCAGCAGTCCCGCAGGGGGCGCGGGCCATGAGCAGTTCTTC. Its translation: CASSPAGGAGHEQFF.

The DNA of the CDR3 is TGTGCCAGCAGTGATCGGGCAGCCTTGTACAATGAGCAGTTCTTC. Protein sequence: CASSDRAALYNEQFF. The V gene is TRBV2, the J gene TRBJ2-1, with D unclear. The CDR3 sequence is 15 residues long. The V gene lost 3 bases and the J gene lost 4 bases, with 13 bases spanning the gap. The germline V gene has CDR1 SNHLY and CDR2 FYNNEI.

This clonotype was picked up many times. The chain couples TRBV20-1 to TRBJ1-2; 8 positions match TRBD1. With 2 bases clipped from V and 8 bases from J, the junction kept 7 bases outside the gene matches. Germline loops: CDR1 DFQATT, CDR2 SNEGSKA (reference sequence). CDR3 length: 13 residues. CDR3 DNA sequence: TGCAGTGCTAGAAGGACAGGGAGGAAGGGCTACACCTTC. It is translated as CSARRTGRKGYTF.

In this sample, this clonotype turned up a few times. The chain couples TRBV28 to TRBJ2-7; D perhaps matches TRBD2 (6 bases). Germline CDR1 is MDHEN and CDR2 is SYDVKM. Trimming stripped 6 bases from V and 2 bases from J, with 14 bases between. The CDR3 spans 14 residues. CDR3 protein: CASREWGETYEQYF. The CDR3 DNA reads TGTGCCAGCAGGGAATGGGGGGAAACCTACGAGCAGTACTTC.

This clonotype was seen more than once but under ten times. This sequence joins TRBV27 and TRBJ1-6; perhaps TRBD1 as D (5 bases). The CDR3 loop spans 12 amino acids. CDR1 MNHEY and CDR2 SMNVEV come from the germline V gene (reference sequence). Trimming shortened V by 6 bases and J by 9 bases, and 9 bases separated the two germline ends. CDR3 nucleotides: TGTGCCAGCAGATTTGGGGGTTCACCCCTCCACTTT. Protein product: CASRFGGSPLHF.

Worth noting for this clonotype: A read error may account for a junction end that differs from germline. This rearrangement joins TRBV3-1 to TRBJ1-1; TRBD1 might be the D (5 bases). CDR3 size: 13 residues. Germline V gene lookup returns CDR1 LGHDT and CDR2 YNNKEL (reference sequence). CDR3 DNA sequence: TGCGCCAGCAGCCAAGGGGATGGCACTGAAGCTTTCTTT. Encoded protein: CASSQGDGTEAFF.